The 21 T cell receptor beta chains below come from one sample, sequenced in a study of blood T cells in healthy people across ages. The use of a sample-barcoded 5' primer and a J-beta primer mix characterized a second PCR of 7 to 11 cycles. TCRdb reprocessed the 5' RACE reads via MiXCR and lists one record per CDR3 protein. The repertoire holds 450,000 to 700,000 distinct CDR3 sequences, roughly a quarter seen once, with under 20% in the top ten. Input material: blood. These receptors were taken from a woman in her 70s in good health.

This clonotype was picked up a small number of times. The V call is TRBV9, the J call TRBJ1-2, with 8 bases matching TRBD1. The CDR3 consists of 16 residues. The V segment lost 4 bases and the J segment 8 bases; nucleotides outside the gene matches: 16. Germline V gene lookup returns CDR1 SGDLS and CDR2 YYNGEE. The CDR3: CASSQGQAPAAGGYTF. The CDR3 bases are TGTGCCAGCAGCCAGGGACAGGCCCCTGCCGCTGGGGGCTACACCTTC. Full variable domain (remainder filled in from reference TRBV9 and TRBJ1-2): DSGVTQTPKHLITATGQRVTLRCSPRSGDLSVYWYQQSLDQGLQFLIQYYNGEERAKGNILERFSAQQFPDLHSELNLSSLELGDSALYFCASSQGQAPAAGGYTFGSGTRLTVV.

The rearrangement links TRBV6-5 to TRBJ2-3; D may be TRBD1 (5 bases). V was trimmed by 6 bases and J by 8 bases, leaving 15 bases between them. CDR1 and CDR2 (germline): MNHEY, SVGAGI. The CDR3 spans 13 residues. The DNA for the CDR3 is TGTGCCAGCAGACCCACAGGATTCGGTACGCAGTATTTT. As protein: CASRPTGFGTQYF.

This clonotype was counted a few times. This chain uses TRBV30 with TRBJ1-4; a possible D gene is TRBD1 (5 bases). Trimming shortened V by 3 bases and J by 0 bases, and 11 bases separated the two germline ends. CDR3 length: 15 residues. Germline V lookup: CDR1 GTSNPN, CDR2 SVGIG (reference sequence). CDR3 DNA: TGTGCCTGGAGGCCCGGGACCGCAACTAATGAAAAACTGTTTTTT. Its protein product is CAWRPGTATNEKLFF.

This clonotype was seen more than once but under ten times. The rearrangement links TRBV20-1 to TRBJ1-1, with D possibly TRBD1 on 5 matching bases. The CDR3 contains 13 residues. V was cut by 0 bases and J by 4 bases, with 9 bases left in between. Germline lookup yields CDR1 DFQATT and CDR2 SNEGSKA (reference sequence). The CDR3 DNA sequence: TGCAGTGCTAGAGATCCGGGGCGCACTGAAGCTTTCTTT. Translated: CSARDPGRTEAFF.

In DNA, the CDR3 is TGCATCGTGCGGACAGGACACAACCAGCCCCAGCATTTT. Translating gives CIVRTGHNQPQHF. J is TRBJ1-5 and V is TRBV29-1; the match to TRBD1 covers 7 bases. The CDR3 is 13 residues long. Germline V gives CDR1 SQVTM, CDR2 ANQGSEA.

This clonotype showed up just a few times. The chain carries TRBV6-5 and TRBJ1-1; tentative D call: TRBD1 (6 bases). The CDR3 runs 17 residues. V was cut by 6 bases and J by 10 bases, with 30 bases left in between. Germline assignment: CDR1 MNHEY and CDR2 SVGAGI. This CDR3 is CASSHRRTDVAPRGAFF. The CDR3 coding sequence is TGTGCCAGCAGCCACCGAAGGACAGACGTAGCTCCCAGGGGAGCTTTCTTT.

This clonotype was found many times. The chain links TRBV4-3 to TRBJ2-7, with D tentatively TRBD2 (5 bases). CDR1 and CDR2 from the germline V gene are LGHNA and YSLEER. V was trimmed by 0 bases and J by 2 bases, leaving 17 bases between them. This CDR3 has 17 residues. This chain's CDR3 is CASSQDSPVEGAYEQYF. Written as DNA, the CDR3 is TGCGCCAGCAGCCAAGATTCCCCCGTCGAGGGTGCCTACGAGCAGTACTTC.

The CDR3 coding sequence is TGTGCCACCAGTGGCCCCGGACAGAGAAACACTGAAGCTTTCTTT. Its translation: CATSGPGQRNTEAFF. This rearrangement joins TRBV24-1 to TRBJ1-1, with D maybe TRBD1 (6 bases). Germline V lookup: CDR1 KGHDR, CDR2 SFDVKD. This CDR3 has 15 amino acids. V lost 5 bases and J lost 2, with 14 bases in between.

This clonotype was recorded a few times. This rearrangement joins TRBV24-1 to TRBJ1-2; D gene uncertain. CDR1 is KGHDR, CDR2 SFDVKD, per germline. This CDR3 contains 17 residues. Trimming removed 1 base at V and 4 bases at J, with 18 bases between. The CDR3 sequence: CATSDLVRVGPFYGYTF. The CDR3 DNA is TGTGCCACCAGTGATTTAGTAAGAGTCGGTCCCTTCTATGGCTACACCTTC.

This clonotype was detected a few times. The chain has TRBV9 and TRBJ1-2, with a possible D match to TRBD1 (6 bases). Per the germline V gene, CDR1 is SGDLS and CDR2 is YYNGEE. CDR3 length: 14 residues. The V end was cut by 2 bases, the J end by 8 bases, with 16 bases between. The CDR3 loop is CASSVGQPGEGYTF. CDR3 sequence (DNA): TGTGCCAGCAGCGTCGGACAGCCTGGTGAAGGCTACACCTTC.

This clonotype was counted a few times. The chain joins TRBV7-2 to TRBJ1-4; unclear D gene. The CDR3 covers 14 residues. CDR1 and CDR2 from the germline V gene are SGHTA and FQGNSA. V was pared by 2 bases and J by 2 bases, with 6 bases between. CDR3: CASSLSLTNEKLFF. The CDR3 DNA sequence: TGTGCCAGCAGCTTAAGTCTCACTAATGAAAAACTGTTTTTT. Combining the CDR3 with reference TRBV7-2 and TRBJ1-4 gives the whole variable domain GAGVSQSPSNKVTEKGKDVELRCDPISGHTALYWYRQSLGQGLEFLIYFQGNSAPDKSGLPSDRFSAERTGGSVSTLTIQRTQQEDSAVYLCASSLSLTNEKLFFGSGTQLSVL.

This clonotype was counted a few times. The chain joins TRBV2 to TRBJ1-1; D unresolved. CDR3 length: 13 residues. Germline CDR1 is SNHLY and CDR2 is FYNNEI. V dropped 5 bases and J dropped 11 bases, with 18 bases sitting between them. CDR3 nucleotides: TGTGCCAGCAGTCCGGGCCCGGATATGTTGGCTTTCTTT. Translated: CASSPGPDMLAFF.

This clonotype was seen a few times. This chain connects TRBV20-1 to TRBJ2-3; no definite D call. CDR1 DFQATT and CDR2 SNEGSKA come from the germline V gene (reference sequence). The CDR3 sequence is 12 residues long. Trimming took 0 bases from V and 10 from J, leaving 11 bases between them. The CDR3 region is CSARDRRSSQYF. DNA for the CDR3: TGCAGTGCTAGAGATCGCAGGAGTTCGCAGTATTTT.

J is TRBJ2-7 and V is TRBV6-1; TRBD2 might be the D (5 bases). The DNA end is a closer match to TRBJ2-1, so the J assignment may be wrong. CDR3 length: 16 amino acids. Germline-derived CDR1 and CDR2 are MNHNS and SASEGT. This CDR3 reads CASSDYGVGPMVRQFF. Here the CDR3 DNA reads TGTGCCAGCAGTGATTACGGGGTCGGACCAATGGTTAGGCAGTTCTTC.

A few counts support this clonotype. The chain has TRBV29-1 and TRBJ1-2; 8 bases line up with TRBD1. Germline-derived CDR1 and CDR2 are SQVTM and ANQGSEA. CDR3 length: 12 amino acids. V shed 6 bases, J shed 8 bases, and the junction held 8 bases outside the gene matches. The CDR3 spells CSVPTGGKGYTF. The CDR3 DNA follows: TGCAGCGTACCTACAGGGGGAAAGGGCTACACCTTC.

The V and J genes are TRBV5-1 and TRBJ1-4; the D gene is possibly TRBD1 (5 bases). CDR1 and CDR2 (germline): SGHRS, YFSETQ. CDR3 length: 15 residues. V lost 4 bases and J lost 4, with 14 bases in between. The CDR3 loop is CASSGRDGGNEKLFF. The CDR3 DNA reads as TGCGCCAGCAGCGGACGGGACGGTGGTAATGAAAAACTGTTTTTT.

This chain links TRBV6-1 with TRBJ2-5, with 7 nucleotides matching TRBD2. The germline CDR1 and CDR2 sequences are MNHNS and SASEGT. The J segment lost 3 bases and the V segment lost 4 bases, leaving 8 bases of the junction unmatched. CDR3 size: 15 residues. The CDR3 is CASSANGGFEETQYF. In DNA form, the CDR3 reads TGTGCCAGCAGTGCAAACGGGGGGTTCGAAGAGACCCAGTACTTC.

For the CDR3, the DNA is TGTGCCAGCAGCCTGACGGAGCAAGAGCAGTTCTTC. As protein: CASSLTEQEQFF. The chain combines TRBV7-6 with TRBJ2-1; no reliable D call. The CDR3 extends over 12 amino acids. V dropped 5 bases and J dropped 10 bases, with 12 bases sitting between them. The germline V gene encodes CDR1 SGHVS and CDR2 FNYEAQ.

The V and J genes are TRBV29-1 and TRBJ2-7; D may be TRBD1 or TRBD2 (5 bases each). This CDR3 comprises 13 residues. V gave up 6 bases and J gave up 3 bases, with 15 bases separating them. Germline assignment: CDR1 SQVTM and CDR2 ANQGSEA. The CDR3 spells CSVEGKSDYEQYF. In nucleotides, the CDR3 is TGCAGCGTCGAGGGGAAGTCTGACTACGAGCAGTACTTC.

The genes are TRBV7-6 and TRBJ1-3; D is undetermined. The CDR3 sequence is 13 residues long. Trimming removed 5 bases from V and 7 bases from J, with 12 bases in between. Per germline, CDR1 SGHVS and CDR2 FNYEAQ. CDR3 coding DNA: TGTGCCAGCAGCCCCTACGGAGAGAACACCATATATTTT. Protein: CASSPYGENTIYF. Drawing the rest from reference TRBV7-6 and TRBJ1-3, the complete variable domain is GAGVSQSPRYKVTKRGQDVALRCDPISGHVSLYWYRQALGQGPEFLTYFNYEAQQDKSGLPNDRFSAERPEGSISTLTIQRTEQRDSAMYRCASSPYGENTIYFGEGSWLTVV.

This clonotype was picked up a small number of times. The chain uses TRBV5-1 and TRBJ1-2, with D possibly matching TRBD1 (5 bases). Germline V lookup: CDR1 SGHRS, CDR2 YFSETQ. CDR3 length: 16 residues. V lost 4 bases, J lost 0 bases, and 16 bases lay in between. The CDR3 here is CASSPGRTSSNYGYTF. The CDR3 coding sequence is TGCGCCAGCAGCCCGGGACGGACAAGTTCTAACTATGGCTACACCTTC.